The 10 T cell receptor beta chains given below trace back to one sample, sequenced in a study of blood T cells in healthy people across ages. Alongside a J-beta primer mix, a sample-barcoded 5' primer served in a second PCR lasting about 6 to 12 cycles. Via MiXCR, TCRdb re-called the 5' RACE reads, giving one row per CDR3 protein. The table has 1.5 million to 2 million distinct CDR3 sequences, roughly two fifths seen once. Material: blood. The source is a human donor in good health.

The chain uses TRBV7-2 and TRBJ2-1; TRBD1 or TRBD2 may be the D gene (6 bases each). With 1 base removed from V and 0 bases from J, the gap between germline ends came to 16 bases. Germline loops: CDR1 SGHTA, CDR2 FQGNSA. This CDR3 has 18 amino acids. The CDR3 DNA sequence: TGTGCCAGCAGCTTAGTGTTGGGGGGCCCCAGCTCCTACAATGAGCAGTTCTTC. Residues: CASSLVLGGPSSYNEQFF.

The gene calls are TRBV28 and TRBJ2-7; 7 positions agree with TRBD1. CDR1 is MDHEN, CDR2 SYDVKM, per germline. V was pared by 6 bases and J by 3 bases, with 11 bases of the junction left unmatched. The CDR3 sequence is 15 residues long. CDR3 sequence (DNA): TGTGCCAGCAGCCGTGACAGGGTACTGAACTACGAGCAGTACTTC. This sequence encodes CASSRDRVLNYEQYF.

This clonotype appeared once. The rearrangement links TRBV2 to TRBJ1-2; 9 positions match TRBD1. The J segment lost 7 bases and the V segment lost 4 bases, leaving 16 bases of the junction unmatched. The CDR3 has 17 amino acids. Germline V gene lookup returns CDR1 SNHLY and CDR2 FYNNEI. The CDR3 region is CASSVVPGQGSYGGYTF. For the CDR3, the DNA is TGTGCCAGCAGTGTGGTCCCGGGACAGGGCTCTTATGGTGGCTACACCTTC.

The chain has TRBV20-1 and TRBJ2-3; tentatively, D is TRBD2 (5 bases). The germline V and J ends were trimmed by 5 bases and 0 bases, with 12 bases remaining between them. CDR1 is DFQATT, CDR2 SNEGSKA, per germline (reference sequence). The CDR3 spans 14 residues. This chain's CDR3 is CSAPLGVSTDTQYF. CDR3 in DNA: TGCAGTGCTCCCCTCGGGGTGAGCACAGATACGCAGTATTTT.

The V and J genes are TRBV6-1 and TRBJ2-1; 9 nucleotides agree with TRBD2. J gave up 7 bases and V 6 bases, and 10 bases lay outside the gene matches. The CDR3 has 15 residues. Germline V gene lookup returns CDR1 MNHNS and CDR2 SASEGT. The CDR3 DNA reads TGTGCCAGCAGGGCAAGCGGGGGGTTCAAAAATGAGCAGTTCTTC. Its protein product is CASRASGGFKNEQFF.

CDR3 coding DNA: TGTGCCAGTAGACGGGGGGATGAAGGCCTCGGCTACACCTTC. Translation gives CASRRGDEGLGYTF. This chain joins TRBV6-5 and TRBJ1-2; D is possibly TRBD1 (5 bases). CDR1 and CDR2 from the germline V gene are MNHEY and SVGAGI. This CDR3 is built from 14 residues. Trimming took 9 bases from V and 8 from J, leaving 22 bases between them.

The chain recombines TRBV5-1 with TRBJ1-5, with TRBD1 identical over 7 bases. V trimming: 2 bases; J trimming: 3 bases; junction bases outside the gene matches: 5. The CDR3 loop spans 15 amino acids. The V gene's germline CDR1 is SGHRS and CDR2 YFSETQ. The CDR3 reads CASSFAGQPNQPQHF. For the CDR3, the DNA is TGCGCCAGCAGCTTCGCGGGACAGCCCAATCAGCCCCAGCATTTT.

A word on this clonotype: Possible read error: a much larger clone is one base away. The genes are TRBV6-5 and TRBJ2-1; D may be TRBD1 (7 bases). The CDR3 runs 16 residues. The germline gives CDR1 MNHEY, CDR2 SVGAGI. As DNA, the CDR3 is TGTGCCAGCAGTCACTCGAGCAGGGGGGTTTACAATGAGCAGTTCTTC. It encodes CASSHSSRGVYNEQFF.

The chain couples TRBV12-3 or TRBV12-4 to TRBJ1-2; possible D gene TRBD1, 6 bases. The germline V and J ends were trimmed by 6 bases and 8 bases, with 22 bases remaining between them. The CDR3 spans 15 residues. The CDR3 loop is CASSLNTGSRRGYTF. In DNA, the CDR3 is TGTGCCAGCAGCTTGAACACAGGGTCCCGGCGCGGCTACACCTTC.

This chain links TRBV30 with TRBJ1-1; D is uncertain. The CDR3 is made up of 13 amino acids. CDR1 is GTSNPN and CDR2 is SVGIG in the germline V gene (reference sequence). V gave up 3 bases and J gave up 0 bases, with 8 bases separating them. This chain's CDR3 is CAWRLVLNTEAFF. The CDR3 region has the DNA TGTGCCTGGAGATTGGTCCTGAACACTGAAGCTTTCTTT.